This TCR beta chain was identified in a study of T cell responses to AZD1222 COVID-19 vaccine. The study's findings and limits: The span of vaccine-associated CD4 TCRs extended across spike, with dominance at 160-218 and 743-854.

The protocol was immunoSEQ multiplex PCR, while the TCRdb copy is restricted to in-frame clones and leaves out a portion. The data show 93,000 or so clones, over 70% seen once. Worth noting for this clone: What it binds is not known.

Germline values: CDR1 LGHDT, CDR2 YNNKEL (reference sequence). Trimming removed 5 bases at V and 3 bases at J, with 11 bases between. CDR3 size: 14 residues. The chain has TRBV3-1 (or the pseudogene TRBV3-2) and TRBJ1-5, with no clear D. This receptor was identified in an adult in good health. The source was peripheral blood, collected on day 0 of AZD1222 vaccination. In DNA form, the CDR3 reads TGTGCCAGCAGCTCCCGCGGGGACAATCAGCCCCAGCATTTT. It translates to CASSSRGDNQPQHF.